This T cell receptor beta chain was observed in a study of identifying expanded T cells in peripheral blood. Study outcomes and limitations: About 1.2 clones differed between technical replicates, versus about 16 and 19 over time.

Note on this clone: Its matching antigen is unknown.

Only in-frame clones appear in the TCRdb table, and some are missing; sequencing was by immunoSEQ multiplex PCR. The sample has 90,000 to 110,000 clones; around 90% are singletons. The receptor comes from a person between 18 and 75 years old in good health. Sequencing was done on a sample of blood.

The CDR3 loop is CASSLAGTGGAGYTF. The DNA for the CDR3 is TGTGCCAGCAGCTTGGCAGGGACAGGGGGCGCTGGCTACACCTTC. This sequence joins TRBV5-4 and TRBJ1-2, with 12 bases fitting TRBD1. This CDR3 comprises 15 residues. Germline-derived CDR1 and CDR2 are SGHNT and YYREEE (reference sequence). J was trimmed by 7 bases and V by 0 bases; bases with no gene match: 4.